The clone carrying this T cell receptor beta chain was counted only a few times. Nivolumab, ipilimumab, aspirin, low-dose cyclophosphamide and low-dose radiotherapy were given to donors. Eligible patients bore advanced solid tumors devoid of tumor-infiltrating lymphocytes. These data come from a study of low-dose radiotherapy and immunotherapy resistance in tumors. About the research overall: The authors gave intravenous cyclophosphamide 200 mg/m2 every two weeks, one day before radiation and immunotherapy.

TRAV- and TRBV-specific primers were used for first-strand cDNA, which covered alpha and beta chains. TCRs were put through around 20 PCR cycles of amplification with Phusion. A constant-region primer and the V-primer adapter served as the primer pair. By in vitro transcription, the isolated mRNA was amplified. One entry per CDR3 protein results from TCRdb running MiXCR on the reads. Among under 8,500 distinct CDR3 sequences listed, approximately 53% were seen once. The CDR3 is 14 residues long. Losses at the gene ends were 4 bases for V and 7 bases for J; bases not matched to a gene: 5. Germline CDR1 and CDR2: SGHDN and FVKESK.

The V gene is TRBV14, the J gene TRBJ2-1, with 9 bases identical to TRBD1. The receptor was derived from a human donor with advanced metastatic prostate, ovarian, gallbladder or colorectal cancer (not recorded which). This table probably holds off-target reads from a library built for another chain. The CDR3 spells CASSPGQGRNEQFF. CDR3 coding DNA: TGTGCCAGCAGCCCGGGACAGGGAAGAAATGAGCAGTTCTTC.